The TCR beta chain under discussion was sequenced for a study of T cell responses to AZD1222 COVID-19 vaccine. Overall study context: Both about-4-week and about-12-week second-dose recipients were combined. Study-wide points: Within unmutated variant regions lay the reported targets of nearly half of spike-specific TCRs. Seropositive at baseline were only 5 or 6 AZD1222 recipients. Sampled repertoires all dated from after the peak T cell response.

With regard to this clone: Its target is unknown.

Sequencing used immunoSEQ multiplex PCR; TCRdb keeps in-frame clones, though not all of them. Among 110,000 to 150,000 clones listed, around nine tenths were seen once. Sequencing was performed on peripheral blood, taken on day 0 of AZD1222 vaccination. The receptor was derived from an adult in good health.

The CDR3 DNA follows: TGTGCCAGCAGCTTAATAGGCACTGAAGCTTTCTTT. Translating it yields CASSLIGTEAFF. The chain is built from TRBV11-1 and TRBJ1-1; D remains unclear. Germline V gene sequence: CDR1 SGHAT, CDR2 FQDESV (reference sequence). Deletions cut 2 bases from V and 4 bases from J, with 5 bases between. The CDR3 loop spans 12 amino acids.